A selection of T cell receptor beta chains follows, all from one sample in a study of cytomegalovirus exposure and HLA in healthy donors. Repertoires were generated with immunoSEQ multiplex PCR, while TCRdb's copy carries only in-frame clones and drops some. The table records roughly 100,000 clones, around 15% of them present only once. The sequenced sample consisted of PBMCs. The receptor set was obtained from a female donor in good health and CMV-seronegative. Each CDR3 is given with its conserved first and last residue. The D gene is left open where the match is weak. Rows give clone size only sometimes, using once, few, many, or a class for an expanded clone.

V	D	size	J	DNA	CDR3
TRBV9	TRBD1	-	TRBJ1-2	TGTGCCAGCAGCGTTGGAGGGGGCGACGATGGCTACACCTTC	CASSVGGGDDGYTF
TRBV9	TRBD2	-	TRBJ2-7	TGTGCCAGCAGCGAGGGCCAGGGACTATTCTACGAGCAGTACTTC	CASSEGQGLFYEQYF
TRBV6-6	-	-	TRBJ2-1	TGTGCCAGCAGTTACTCGGGGGGAAAAAATGAGCAGTTCTTC	CASSYSGGKNEQFF
TRBV7-6	TRBD2	few	TRBJ2-3	TGTGCCAGCAGCTTAGCCCTAGCGGGGGGCACAGATACGCAGTATTTT	CASSLALAGGTDTQYF
TRBV9	TRBD1	-	TRBJ2-1	TGTGCCAGCAGCGGGGGACAGGGGATCAATGAGCAGTTCTTC	CASSGGQGINEQFF
TRBV28	-	-	TRBJ2-3	TGTGCCAGCAGTCTACAGACGTATACGCAGTATTTT	CASSLQTYTQYF
TRBV25-1	-	-	TRBJ1-6	TGTGCCAGCGGGAGAGAGGGGGATAATTCACCCCTCCACTTT	CASGREGDNSPLHF
TRBV18	TRBD1	few	TRBJ1-1	TGTGCCAGCTCACCGGGGACAGGGGAATTGAACACTGAAGCTTTCTTT	CASSPGTGELNTEAFF
TRBV28	-	-	TRBJ2-7	TGTGCCAGCAGTCGTGGACAAGCACACTACGAGCAGTACTTC	CASSRGQAHYEQYF
TRBV12-2	-	few	TRBJ1-6	TGTGCAAGTCGCCCTACTCCCCGACAGGGATGGAGAACGGGTAATTCACCCCTCCACTTT	CASRPTPRQGWRTGNSPLHF
TRBV28	-	-	TRBJ2-2	TGTGCCAGCAGTACAGGGTTTGGCGGGGAGCTGTTTTTT	CASSTGFGGELFF
TRBV27	-	-	TRBJ1-4	TGTGCCAGCAGTCCTACAGGGCGCGGTGTCTATGAAAAACTGTTTTTT	CASSPTGRGVYEKLFF
TRBV12-5	-	-	TRBJ2-3	TGTGCTAGTGGTTTGGCTGGTGGAGGGGTCGGCACAGATACGCAGTATTTT	CASGLAGGGVGTDTQYF
TRBV7-2	TRBD1	-	TRBJ2-7	TGTGCCAGCAGCTTAGCCGTGACAGGGATGAACTACACCTACGAGCAGTACTTC	CASSLAVTGMNYTYEQYF
TRBV6-4	-	few	TRBJ2-3	TGTGCCAGCAGTGTTGAGCGGAACACAGATACGCAGTATTTT	CASSVERNTDTQYF
TRBV18	-	few	TRBJ1-1	TGTGCCAGCTCACCAGGGGGGGCCGGAAACACTGAAGCTTTCTTT	CASSPGGAGNTEAFF
TRBV7-8	-	-	TRBJ1-5	TGTGCCAGCAGCTCTAGGACGGGAGATAGCAATCAGCCCCAGCATTTT	CASSSRTGDSNQPQHF
TRBV30	-	-	TRBJ1-2	TGTGCCTGGAGGACAGGATTTGGTAACTATGGCTACACCTTC	CAWRTGFGNYGYTF
TRBV5-8	-	-	TRBJ1-1	TGTGCCAGCAGCTTGGCGGGGGGCAGTCTCTTCACTGAAGCTTTCTTT	CASSLAGGSLFTEAFF
TRBV7-8	TRBD1	few	TRBJ1-2	TGTGCCAGCAGCTTAGAAGGGACAGAAAACTATGGCTACACCTTC	CASSLEGTENYGYTF
TRBV7-9	-	-	TRBJ2-3	TGTGCCAGCAGCTTAGCGGAGGGGCGCCACACAGATACGCAGTATTTT	CASSLAEGRHTDTQYF
TRBV7-8	-	-	TRBJ1-1	TGTGCCAGCAGCTTAGGGTCAGGGAACACTGAAGCTTTCTTT	CASSLGSGNTEAFF
TRBV19	TRBD2	-	TRBJ2-7	TGTGCCAGTAGTGCCATGGGGGCGGGAGGCTACGAGCAGTACTTC	CASSAMGAGGYEQYF
TRBV5-1	-	-	TRBJ2-1	TGCGCCAGCAGCTTGGTTGCGGAGCATTACAATGAGCAGTTCTTC	CASSLVAEHYNEQFF
TRBV7-9	TRBD1	-	TRBJ2-2	TGTGCCAGCAGTAAACAGGGGAAAACCGGGGAGCTGTTTTTT	CASSKQGKTGELFF
TRBV7-8	-	few	TRBJ1-1	TGTGCCAGCAGCCCCATTTCCTCCGGGAACACTGAAGCTTTCTTT	CASSPISSGNTEAFF
TRBV5-6	TRBD2	few	TRBJ2-5	TGTGCCAGCAGCTACCGGGGGGGGCTTCGGAGTGAGACCCAGTACTTC	CASSYRGGLRSETQYF
TRBV10-3	TRBD1	-	TRBJ1-6	TGTGCCATCAGCGAGGACAGGGGAAATAATTCACCCCTCCACTTT	CAISEDRGNNSPLHF
TRBV6-1	TRBD2	few	TRBJ2-5	TGTGCCAGCAGTGAAGGAATAGCGGGAGGCCTCGGGGGCCAGTACTTC	CASSEGIAGGLGGQYF
TRBV7-4	-	-	TRBJ2-7	TGTGCCAGCAGCTCGACCCCCACTAGCAGGTACGAGCAGTACTTC	CASSSTPTSRYEQYF
TRBV19	-	-	TRBJ1-2	TGTGCCAGTAGTATGCTCCCAGGGACTAACTATGGCTACACCTTC	CASSMLPGTNYGYTF
TRBV23-1	TRBD1	-	TRBJ1-5	TGCGCCGGGTTAAGACAGGGAAGGGGTCAGCCCCAGCATTTT	CAGLRQGRGQPQHF
TRBV6-6	TRBD1	few	TRBJ1-1	TGTGCCAGCAGTTACGGGGGACAGGGCACTGAAGCTTTCTTT	CASSYGGQGTEAFF
TRBV4-3	-	-	TRBJ2-2	TGCGCCAGCAGCCAAGATCTTCCCAGGGTCGCCGGGGAGCTGTTTTTT	CASSQDLPRVAGELFF
TRBV11-3	TRBD1	-	TRBJ2-7	TGTGCCAGCAGCTCGGGACAGGCATCGGACGAGCAGTACTTC	CASSSGQASDEQYF